The rows below give T cell receptor beta chains drawn from one sample of a study of neurological immune-mediated disorders. TCRdb called the 5' RACE reads again in MiXCR, with one record for every CDR3 protein. The data contain fewer than 85,000 distinct CDR3 sequences, just over 5% of them seen just once; the ten biggest clones take up roughly 2.4%. What was sequenced was PBMCs. The receptors here all came from a woman aged 25 to 39 with multiple sclerosis. The CDR3 runs from the conserved cysteine through the conserved F or W.

cdr3_aa,j_call,v_call
CASSFHPPENTGELFF,TRBJ2-2,TRBV5-1
CAISRLAQETQYF,TRBJ2-5,TRBV10-3
CASSERDRGYNEQFF,TRBJ2-1,TRBV2
CASSLVLGGIYEQYF,TRBJ2-7,TRBV7-2
CASSPEPGRMNTEAFF,TRBJ1-1,TRBV12-3/TRBV12-4
CASKRRRDDGYGYTF,TRBJ1-2,TRBV6-5
CASSLDGPQGTYSPLHF,TRBJ1-6,TRBV5-1
CASSPPWSTGGPYEQYF,TRBJ2-7,TRBV7-9
CAWSFPSGGAGKFF,TRBJ2-1,TRBV30
CASSFGQGARGYTF,TRBJ1-2,TRBV28
CSAPTSIGELFF,TRBJ2-2,TRBV20-1
CASSLDGANSPLHF,TRBJ1-6,TRBV5-1
CASSLASFGPGEQYF,TRBJ2-7,TRBV7-2
CASSSPPTDTQYF,TRBJ2-3,TRBV7-2